This T cell receptor beta chain was recovered during a study of CD8 T cells in ankylosing spondylitis. Study-level points and caveats: Reportedly, matched ankylosing spondylitis synovial fluid was significantly enriched for disease-linked clones. What seemed typical of ankylosing spondylitis blood was a TCR beta motif built from eight highly homologous variants. Disease-linked clones were found to be CD8+ and relatively rare in peripheral blood. Previous work reported some of these motif variants in the synovial fluid and blood of reactive arthritis.

Libraries of TCR beta came from quantitative 5'-RACE with molecular barcodes. TCRdb called the 5' RACE reads again in MiXCR, with one record for every CDR3 protein. Counted here are about 330,000 distinct CDR3 sequences, under 8.5% occurring once; the ten biggest clones make up roughly 14%. This clonotype was detected many times. Its specificity is unknown. The CDR3 runs 12 residues. V was cut by 5 bases and J by 6 bases, with 11 bases left in between. The germline V gene has CDR1 LGHDT and CDR2 YNNKEL (reference sequence). Input material: blood, either unsorted or a sorted T cell fraction (not recorded which). The rearrangement uses TRBV3-1 and TRBJ2-7; D gene ambiguous. This clonotype was sampled from a male donor with ankylosing spondylitis. The CDR3: CASSFPEREQYF. DNA of the CDR3: TGTGCCAGCAGCTTCCCGGAACGCGAGCAGTACTTC.